The TCR beta chain under discussion was sequenced for a study of CD8 T cells in ankylosing spondylitis. Study conclusions and caveats: Researchers report that disease-linked clones proved CD8+ and relatively rare in peripheral blood. Disease-linked clones were reportedly significantly enriched in matched ankylosing spondylitis synovial fluid. Seemingly distinctive of ankylosing spondylitis blood was a TCR beta motif formed by eight highly homologous variants.

TCRdb re-called the 5' RACE reads through MiXCR, storing one row per CDR3 protein. The table includes more than 300,000 distinct CDR3 sequences, around a tenth detected once. In the case of this clonotype: The antigen is not known.

Per germline, CDR1 MDHEN and CDR2 SYDVKM. The CDR3 spans 16 residues. Trimming took off 6 bases at V and 1 base at J, with 16 bases between the two ends. The chain recombines TRBV28 with TRBJ2-1, with a tentative D call TRBD1 (5 bases). Source material: blood, either unsorted or a sorted T cell fraction (not recorded which). This clonotype was obtained from a female donor with ankylosing spondylitis or in good health (not recorded which). The CDR3 reads CASRPFRDGSYNEQFF. CDR3 coding DNA: TGTGCCAGCAGACCCTTCAGGGATGGGTCCTACAATGAGCAGTTCTTC.